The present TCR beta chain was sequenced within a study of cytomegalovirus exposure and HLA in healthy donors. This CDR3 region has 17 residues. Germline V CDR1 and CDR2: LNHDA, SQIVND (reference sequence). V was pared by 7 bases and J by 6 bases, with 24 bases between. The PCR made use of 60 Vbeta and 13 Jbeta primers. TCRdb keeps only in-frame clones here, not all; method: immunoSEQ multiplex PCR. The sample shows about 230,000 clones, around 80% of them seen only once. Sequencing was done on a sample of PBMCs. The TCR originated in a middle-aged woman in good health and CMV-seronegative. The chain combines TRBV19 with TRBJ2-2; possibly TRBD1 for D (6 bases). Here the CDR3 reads CASMFGARGRFAGELFF. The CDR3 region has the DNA TGTGCCAGTATGTTTGGGGCCAGGGGTCGGTTCGCCGGGGAGCTGTTTTTT.